These T cell receptor beta chains were read from a single sample in a study of shared clonotypes between healthy human individuals. Profiled with immunoSEQ multiplex PCR; TCRdb holds only in-frame clones, not every one. The sample lists about 1.5 million clones; around 98% were seen once. Input material: naive CD4+ T cells sorted from blood. The receptors were sampled from a man aged 25 to 40 in good health. CDR3s include the opening cysteine and the closing phenylalanine or tryptophan. D genes are given only for firm matches. Clone sizes are given selectively: once, few, many, or a class where the clone is expanded.

TRBJ2-2 TRBV7-2 TRBD2 once 18 TGTGCCAGCAGCCTCGGACTAGCGGGAATCGAGAACACCGGGGAGCTGTTTTTT CASSLGLAGIENTGELFF
TRBJ1-4 TRBV29-1 - - 14 TGCAGCGCGGGACCGACGGGTACTAATGAAAAACTGTTTTTT CSAGPTGTNEKLFF
TRBJ2-1 TRBV5-1 TRBD2 - 14 TGCGCCAGCAGCTCCACTAGCGGGAGCAATGAGCAGTTCTTC CASSSTSGSNEQFF
TRBJ2-2 TRBV29-1 TRBD2 - 11 TGCAGCGTTGTACTAGCGGGTATAGTGTTTTTT CSVVLAGIVFF
TRBJ1-3 TRBV27 - - 14 TGTGCCAGCAGTTTCGGGGGTGCTGGAAACACCATATATTTT CASSFGGAGNTIYF
TRBJ1-1 TRBV29-1 - - 13 TGCAGCGTTGAGGGACACGGCGGCACTGAAGCTTTCTTT CSVEGHGGTEAFF
TRBJ1-1 TRBV4-1 - once 17 TGCGCCAGCAGCCAAGATCGTATAGGCAGTTGGAACACTGAAGCTTTCTTT CASSQDRIGSWNTEAFF
TRBJ2-6 TRBV5-1 - - 16 TGCGCCAGCAGCGTAATGCACACGGCTGGGGCCAACGTCCTGACTTTC CASSVMHTAGANVLTF
TRBJ1-5 TRBV4-3 - - 15 TGCGCCAGCAGCCAAGATCCAACAGGTGATGCGCCCCAGCATTTT CASSQDPTGDAPQHF
TRBJ2-7 TRBV7-2 - - 13 TGTGCCAGTCGTGCTGGGAGCTCCTACGAGCAGTACTTC CASRAGSSYEQYF
TRBJ2-7 TRBV15 TRBD2 once 16 TGTGCCACCAGCAGAGATGGCCTAGCGGGAGGATCCGAGCAGTACTTC CATSRDGLAGGSEQYF
TRBJ1-2 TRBV6-5 TRBD1 - 14 TGTGCCAGCAGGACAGGGGGAATCAACTATGGCTACACCTTC CASRTGGINYGYTF
TRBJ2-3 TRBV7-2 TRBD2 - 18 TGTGCCAGCAGCCCCGCCCTAATAGCGGGAGGCATCACAGATACGCAGTATTTT CASSPALIAGGITDTQYF
TRBJ2-5 TRBV6-5 - - 13 TGTGCCAGCAGTTACACCACTAAAGAGACCCAGTACTTC CASSYTTKETQYF
TRBJ1-1 TRBV6-4 - - 13 TGTGCCAGCAGTAGTAAACCGAACACTGAAGCTTTCTTT CASSSKPNTEAFF
TRBJ1-2 TRBV5-5 - - 16 TGTGCCAGCAGCTTGGGATCAGACAATCCTAACTATGGCTACACCTTC CASSLGSDNPNYGYTF
TRBJ2-4 TRBV6-4 - - 16 TGTGCCAGCACCCTGGCCGGGAGAGGGGCCAAAAACATTCAGTACTTC CASTLAGRGAKNIQYF
TRBJ2-2 TRBV5-5 - once 14 TGTGCCAGCAGCTTGGCCCCACCCGGCGGGGAGCTGTTTTTT CASSLAPPGGELFF
TRBJ2-1 TRBV29-1 - - 14 TGCAGCGTAGAAACAGGGTCCTCCTACAATGAGCAGTTCTTC CSVETGSSYNEQFF
TRBJ2-7 TRBV7-6 - - 15 TGTGCCAGCAGCTTAGATCGGGTCAGCTCCTACGAGCAGTACTTC CASSLDRVSSYEQYF
TRBJ2-1 TRBV27 - once 13 TGTGCCAGCAGTTCGAGCATTTACAATGAGCAGTTCTTC CASSSSIYNEQFF
TRBJ1-5 TRBV2 - - 12 TGTGCCAGCAGTGAAGGCGGTCAGCCCCAGCATTTT CASSEGGQPQHF
TRBJ2-1 TRBV9 TRBD1 - 16 TGTGCCAGCAGCGTGTTACAGGGGGCTTCCTACAATGAGCAGTTCTTC CASSVLQGASYNEQFF
TRBJ2-1 TRBV27 TRBD2 - 16 TGTGCCAGCAGTTTACGGAGCGGGAGGGGATCAAATGAGCAGTTCTTC CASSLRSGRGSNEQFF
TRBJ2-3 TRBV5-1 - - 14 TGCGCCAGCAGCAGTACTGGCCACACAGATACGCAGTATTTT CASSSTGHTDTQYF
TRBJ2-7 TRBV19 TRBD1 - 14 TGTGCCAGTAGTCGCCAGGGGGTAAACTACGAGCAGTACTTC CASSRQGVNYEQYF
TRBJ2-2 TRBV5-1 - - 14 TGCGCCAGCAGCGTCGCGATGGGCACCGGGGAGCTGTTTTTT CASSVAMGTGELFF
TRBJ2-2 TRBV7-3 - - 14 TGTGCCAGCCGTGCTCGGAGGACTGGCGGGGAGCTGTTTTTT CASRARRTGGELFF
TRBJ1-5 TRBV2 TRBD1 once 13 TGTGCCACTCGACAGGGAGGTAATCAGCCCCAGCATTTT CATRQGGNQPQHF
TRBJ2-4 TRBV18 TRBD1 - 16 TGTGCCAGCTCACGACAGGGAGCAATAGCCAAAAACATTCAGTACTTC CASSRQGAIAKNIQYF
TRBJ2-1 TRBV27 - - 15 TGTGCCAGCCGCACCCAGGCGGGGATCTACAATGAGCAGTTCTTC CASRTQAGIYNEQFF
TRBJ2-7 TRBV27 TRBD1 - 15 TGTGCCAGCAGTTTTGGGACAGGGGGCCCGGGCGAGCAGTACTTC CASSFGTGGPGEQYF
TRBJ2-7 TRBV7-3 TRBD2 - 16 TGTGCCAGCAGCTTATTCCTAGCGGGAGCTCCCTACGAGCAGTACTTC CASSLFLAGAPYEQYF
TRBJ2-3 TRBV5-4 TRBD2 - 17 TGTGCCAGCAGCCTTGGACTAGCGGGGGGGTACACAGATACGCAGTATTTT CASSLGLAGGYTDTQYF
TRBJ2-7 TRBV5-1 TRBD2 - 17 TGCGCCAGCAGCTTGGGGGGACTAGCGGGGAACTCCTACGAGCAGTACTTC CASSLGGLAGNSYEQYF
TRBJ2-6 TRBV7-9 TRBD1 - 18 TGTGCCAGCAGCCTGCGGACAGGGGGCTCTGTCGGGGCCAACGTCCTGACTTTC CASSLRTGGSVGANVLTF
TRBJ2-3 TRBV29-1 - - 12 TGCAGCGTTTGTGGGGATTCAGATACGCAGTATTTT CSVCGDSDTQYF
TRBJ1-3 TRBV18 - - 13 TGTGCCAGCTCAACGAGACAGCTAAACACCATATATTTT CASSTRQLNTIYF
TRBJ2-4 TRBV5-5 TRBD1 - 13 TGTGCCAGCAGCGTGACAGGGGAAAACATTCAGTACTTC CASSVTGENIQYF
TRBJ2-5 TRBV11-2 TRBD2 once 17 TGTGCCAGCAGCCCAAGGGAGGGCGGCCTGCTGCTGGAGACCCAGTACTTC CASSPREGGLLLETQYF
TRBJ2-3 TRBV30 - - 14 TGTGCCTGGACACCGGGACATGGCACAGATACGCAGTATTTT CAWTPGHGTDTQYF
TRBJ2-7 TRBV14 TRBD2 - 17 TGTGCCAGCAGCCAAGGGCGTCTAGCGGGGCTCTCCTACGAGCAGTACTTC CASSQGRLAGLSYEQYF
TRBJ2-2 TRBV7-2 - - 15 TGTGCCAGCAGCTCCCGTAGGCAGGGGCCCGGGGAGCTGTTTTTT CASSSRRQGPGELFF
TRBJ1-3 TRBV7-2 - - 14 TGTGCCAGCAGCATAACTAATTCTGGAAACACCATATATTTT CASSITNSGNTIYF
TRBJ2-1 TRBV5-1 - - 16 TGCGCCAGCAGCCCTTTTAAGGCGGGCGACTACAATGAGCAGTTCTTC CASSPFKAGDYNEQFF
TRBJ2-1 TRBV5-1 TRBD2 - 18 TGCGCCAGCAGCCGACGACCGGATAGCGGGATTAGGTACAATGAGCAGTTCTTC CASSRRPDSGIRYNEQFF
TRBJ2-1 TRBV9 TRBD2 - 17 TGTGCCAGCAGCGTAGATGTGCCAGCGGGGGTAATCAATGAGCAGTTCTTC CASSVDVPAGVINEQFF
TRBJ1-1 TRBV15 - - 15 TGTGCCACCAGCATTGGCGGAGGGATGAACACTGAAGCTTTCTTT CATSIGGGMNTEAFF
TRBJ2-7 TRBV15 - - 13 TGTGCCACCAGCACACAACACCGGGCAGAGCAGTACTTC CATSTQHRAEQYF
TRBJ2-2 TRBV18 - - 15 TGTGCCGCCGGTAGGAGTACCTTGGGCACCGGGGAGCTGTTTTTT CAAGRSTLGTGELFF
TRBJ2-7 TRBV4-1 - - 16 TGCGCCAGCAGCCAAGATTCGGTTGGGGGCAGGGACGAGCAGTACTTC CASSQDSVGGRDEQYF
TRBJ2-7 TRBV5-1 TRBD1 few 13 TGCGCCAGCAGCGTTGGACAGGACTACGAGCAGTACTTC CASSVGQDYEQYF
TRBJ2-5 TRBV29-1 - - 13 TGCAGCGGGATAAAGTTGCGCGAGGGGACCCAGTACTTC CSGIKLREGTQYF
TRBJ2-2 TRBV19 - - 15 TGTGCCAGTAGTTCCCCAGGGGAACGTACCGGGGAGCTGTTTTTT CASSSPGERTGELFF
TRBJ1-4 TRBV5-1 - - 15 TGCGCCAGCAGCTTGGCCGGGACCGGTAATGAAAAACTGTTTTTT CASSLAGTGNEKLFF
TRBJ2-7 TRBV7-9 - - 16 TGTGCCAGCAGCTTAGAGGTTGGGGGGAGCTGGCGCGAGCAGTACTTC CASSLEVGGSWREQYF
TRBJ2-3 TRBV18 - - 12 TGTGCCAGCTCACCTCTGGCAGATACGCAGTATTTT CASSPLADTQYF